The 24 T cell receptor beta chains reported below all come from one sample, sequenced in a study of OX40 agonist ivuxolimab in advanced cancers. Method: immunoSEQ multiplex PCR; TCRdb's copy keeps in-frame clones and lacks some. The table shows approximately 48,000 clones, with 70% to 80% occurring only once. The sample in question was CD4+ or CD8+ T cells sorted from blood, obtained in a trial of the OX40 agonist ivuxolimab. Receptors originate from an adult with an advanced solid tumor such as melanoma, head and neck, liver or kidney cancer.

This clone rates as medium-sized. V usage is TRBV5-1 and J usage is TRBJ1-1; D not resolved. V was pared by 1 base and J by 1 base, with 8 bases between. The CDR3 totals 14 residues. In germline, CDR1 is SGHRS, CDR2 YFSETQ. CDR3 protein: CASSLRPSNTEAFF. The CDR3 bases are TGCGCCAGCAGCTTGAGGCCCTCGAACACTGAAGCTTTCTTT.

This chain joins TRBV7-2 and TRBJ1-4, with D possibly TRBD1 on 6 matching bases. CDR3 length equals 15 residues. Germline CDR1 reads SGHTA; CDR2 reads FQGNSA. V lost 5 bases, J lost 0 bases, and 10 bases lay in between. CDR3 loop: CASSQGPATNEKLFF. The CDR3 DNA is TGTGCCAGCAGCCAGGGGCCGGCAACTAATGAAAAACTGTTTTTT.

This clone was detected a few times. The rearrangement uses TRBV28 and TRBJ1-3, with 7 bases fitting TRBD1. Trimming at V came to 7 bases and at J to 4 bases, leaving 7 bases not matched to a gene. Germline V CDR1 and CDR2: MDHEN, SYDVKM. The CDR3 has 14 amino acids. CDR3 in amino acids: CASTPGGTGNTIYF. The DNA for the CDR3 is TGTGCCAGCACCCCAGGGGGGACCGGAAACACCATATATTTT.

This chain joins TRBV4-1 and TRBJ2-3; D unclear. This CDR3 has 16 residues. V dropped 3 bases and J dropped 6 bases, with 19 bases sitting between them. CDR1 MGHRA and CDR2 YSYEKL come from the germline V gene. This CDR3 is CASSHIGFGIVDTQYF. The CDR3 nucleotides are TGCGCCAGCAGCCACATAGGGTTCGGTATCGTCGATACGCAGTATTTT.

The chain couples TRBV11-3 to TRBJ2-5; D unresolved. Judging by the DNA end, TRBJ2-7 fits better; the J call may be wrong. This CDR3 is built from 13 residues. The V gene's germline CDR1 is SGHNT and CDR2 YENEEA. The CDR3: CASSFGLNYEQYF. The CDR3 bases are TGTGCCAGCAGCTTCGGTCTTAACTACGAGCAGTACTTC.

The chain links TRBV19 to TRBJ1-4; tentative D call: TRBD1 (5 bases). The CDR3 runs to 17 residues. CDR1 is LNHDA, CDR2 SQIVND, per germline (reference sequence). V lost 5 bases and J lost 1, with 17 bases in between. The CDR3 reads CASSLRRGGGTNEKLFF. CDR3 sequence (DNA): TGTGCCAGTAGTCTCAGACGCGGCGGGGGAACTAATGAAAAACTGTTTTTT.

With regard to this clone: Germline and junction disagree at one end, which may indicate a read error. The V call is TRBV15, the J call TRBJ2-7, with 8 bases identical to TRBD1. In germline, CDR1 is LNHNV, CDR2 YYDKDF (reference sequence). The CDR3 extends over 14 amino acids. This chain's CDR3 is CATSRDRGTYEQYF. The CDR3 nucleotides read TGTGCCACCAGCCGAGACAGGGGCACCTACGAGCAGTACTTC.

The rearrangement uses TRBV19 and TRBJ1-2, with TRBD1 matching 9 bases. Trimming at V came to 5 bases and at J to 8 bases, leaving 6 bases not matched to a gene. CDR1 is LNHDA and CDR2 is SQIVND in the germline V gene (reference sequence). This CDR3 contains 13 residues. The CDR3: CASSPTGGAGYTF. The DNA of the CDR3 is TGTGCCAGTAGTCCAACAGGGGGCGCCGGCTACACCTTC.

The gene calls are TRBV7-3 and TRBJ2-2, with D perhaps matching TRBD2 (5 bases). This CDR3 region has 19 residues. Germline loops: CDR1 SGHTA, CDR2 FQGTGA. Trimming pared 2 bases from V and 1 base from J, leaving 20 bases between. The CDR3 region has the DNA TGTGCCAGCAGCTTATCCCGCGGGTCCGGGCAGTTGAACACCGGGGAGCTGTTTTTT. Its translation: CASSLSRGSGQLNTGELFF.

V gene TRBV30 combines with J gene TRBJ1-1; D is possibly TRBD1 (6 bases). V was clipped by 3 bases and J by 6 bases, with 11 bases between them. Germline V gene sequence: CDR1 GTSNPN, CDR2 SVGIG (reference sequence). This CDR3 has 12 residues. The CDR3, as DNA: TGTGCCTGGAGAGGGGGGCTCGCTGAAGCTTTCTTT. It specifies CAWRGGLAEAFF.

The genes are TRBV5-4 and TRBJ1-2; unclear D gene. This CDR3 contains 14 residues. Germline V gene sequence: CDR1 SGHNT, CDR2 YYREEE (reference sequence). V gave up 4 bases and J gave up 4 bases, with 14 bases separating them. The CDR3 is CASSLYSLTYGYTF. CDR3 DNA sequence: TGTGCCAGCAGCCTATACAGCCTTACCTATGGCTACACCTTC.

V and J are TRBV29-1 and TRBJ1-4; D is unclear. Germline lookup yields CDR1 SQVTM and CDR2 ANQGSEA. This CDR3 comprises 16 residues. The germline V and J ends were trimmed by 2 bases and 8 bases, with 21 bases remaining between them. This chain's CDR3 is CSVESRREESGEKLFF. The CDR3 nucleotides are TGCAGCGTTGAATCACGGCGGGAGGAGTCGGGCGAAAAACTGTTTTTT.

The chain couples TRBV6-5 to TRBJ1-2; a weak D match, TRBD1 (6 bases). The germline V gene encodes CDR1 MNHEY and CDR2 SVGAGI. The CDR3 has 14 amino acids. V was shortened by 7 bases and J by 4 bases, with 16 bases between the two germline ends. CDR3: CASTRGRGSYGYTF. The CDR3, as DNA: TGTGCCAGCACCCGGGGGAGGGGGTCCTATGGCTACACCTTC.

V is TRBV5-4 and J is TRBJ2-3, with 15 bases matching TRBD2. CDR1 and CDR2 from the germline V gene are SGHNT and YYREEE (reference sequence). The trim removed 3 bases at V and 1 base at J, leaving 6 bases unmatched. The CDR3 runs 18 residues. CDR3 residues: CASSWGTSGRLGTDTQYF. The CDR3 nucleotides read TGTGCCAGCAGCTGGGGGACTAGCGGGAGGTTAGGCACAGATACGCAGTATTTT.

This clone was counted a single time. The CDR3 sequence is CASSLGADTQYF. DNA for the CDR3: TGTGCCAGCAGCCTGGGGGCAGATACGCAGTATTTT. The chain couples TRBV7-8 to TRBJ2-3, with D perhaps assigned TRBD1 or TRBD2 (5 bases each). Germline V gene sequence: CDR1 SGHVS, CDR2 FQNEAQ. CDR3 length: 12 amino acids. V was shortened by 5 bases and J by 4 bases, with 7 bases between the two germline ends.

V is TRBV5-1 and J is TRBJ2-3; no reliable D call. This CDR3 is built from 15 residues. CDR1 SGHRS and CDR2 YFSETQ come from the germline V gene. The germline V and J ends were trimmed by 0 bases and 0 bases, with 8 bases remaining between them. For the CDR3, the DNA is TGCGCCAGCAGCTTGGATCCCGGAAGCACAGATACGCAGTATTTT. Its translation is CASSLDPGSTDTQYF.

This clone has only one observation. The V and J genes are TRBV6-6 and TRBJ2-7; TRBD2 matches at 8 bases. V shed 1 base, J shed 3 bases, and the junction held 2 bases outside the gene matches. The germline V gene has CDR1 MNHNY and CDR2 SVGAGI (reference sequence). The CDR3 sequence is 14 residues long. The CDR3: CASSYFREGYEQYF. CDR3 sequence (DNA): TGTGCCAGCAGTTACTTCCGGGAGGGCTACGAGCAGTACTTC.

The CDR3 nucleotides are TGTGCCAGTAGTATGTACAGGGCTCTCGGCTACACCTTC. Protein product: CASSMYRALGYTF. The V call is TRBV19, the J call TRBJ1-2, with D maybe TRBD1 (6 bases). The V gene lost 3 bases and the J gene lost 8 bases, with 13 bases spanning the gap. There are 13 residues in the CDR3. The germline V gene encodes CDR1 LNHDA and CDR2 SQIVND (reference sequence).

In this sample, this clone turned up a few times. The chain employs TRBV5-1 and TRBJ2-6; D remains ambiguous. CDR1 SGHRS and CDR2 YFSETQ come from the germline V gene. This CDR3 spans 13 amino acids. The V and J ends lost 5 bases and 4 bases respectively, with 7 bases between them. The CDR3 sequence is CASSSPGANVLTF. CDR3 sequence (DNA): TGCGCCAGCAGTTCCCCCGGGGCCAACGTCCTGACTTTC.

The chain employs TRBV7-2 and TRBJ2-5; 11 nucleotides line up with TRBD1. Germline assignment: CDR1 SGHTA and CDR2 FQGNSA. The CDR3 totals 17 residues. Unmatched junction bases numbered 11, after V lost 5 bases and J lost 3 bases. This CDR3 reads CASSHGQGALWEETQYF. CDR3 in DNA: TGTGCCAGCAGCCATGGACAGGGGGCATTATGGGAAGAGACCCAGTACTTC.

The chain has TRBV10-3 and TRBJ1-4; no definite D call. Germline lookup yields CDR1 ENHRY and CDR2 SYGVKD. V was pared by 4 bases and J by 3 bases, with 6 bases between. This CDR3 region has 13 residues. The CDR3 protein is CAISGKPNEKLFF. The CDR3 DNA follows: TGTGCCATCAGTGGGAAACCTAATGAAAAACTGTTTTTT.

This chain uses TRBV29-1 with TRBJ1-4; TRBD1 matches at 7 bases. The length of the CDR3 is 14 residues. V lost 1 base to trimming and J lost 4 bases; unmatched junction nucleotides: 3. Looked up from germline, CDR1 is SQVTM and CDR2 is ANQGSEA. CDR3 amino acids: CSVEGTGDNEKLFF. The CDR3 region has the DNA TGCAGCGTTGAAGGGACAGGAGATAATGAAAAACTGTTTTTT.

This clone is medium-sized (0.01 to 0.1%). CDR3 in DNA: TGTGCCAGCAGACTAGCGGGAGCTTACGAGCAGTACTTC. This codes for CASRLAGAYEQYF. The V call is TRBV14, the J call TRBJ2-7; 11 bases map to TRBD2. After removal of 6 bases from V and 4 bases from J, the junction contained 2 bases not matched to a gene. CDR1 and CDR2 (germline): SGHDN, FVKESK. The CDR3 sequence is 13 residues long.

The V call is TRBV2, the J call TRBJ2-3, with D maybe TRBD1 (5 bases). This CDR3 spans 15 amino acids. V lost 6 bases and J lost 1, with 14 bases in between. CDR1 is SNHLY, CDR2 FYNNEI, per germline. The CDR3 nucleotides are TGTGCCAGCAGCCCTGGGATAGGGGGCACAGATACGCAGTATTTT. As protein: CASSPGIGGTDTQYF.